These T cell receptor beta chains were read from a single sample in a study of control samples from healthy donors and cancer patients. Method: immunoSEQ multiplex PCR; TCRdb's copy keeps in-frame clones and lacks some. Of 100,000 to 150,000 clones listed, over 75% were seen once; the top ten hold 1.5% to 2%. Specimen: blood. These receptor sequences come from a man younger than 30 in good health. Both conserved end residues are part of each CDR3. The D gene is left open where the match is weak. Size tells how often a clone was seen (once, few, many) or the class of an expanded clone, and some rows leave it out.

clone size	D gene	V gene	J gene	CDR3 DNA	CDR3 protein
once	.	TRBV18	TRBJ2-7	TGTGCCAGCTCACCAAGGACAAACCTCTACGAGCAGTACTTC	CASSPRTNLYEQYF
.	.	TRBV19	TRBJ2-4	TGTGCCAGTAGTAAACGTAGCGGACCAATTTATCTAGCCAAAAACATTCAGTACTTC	CASSKRSGPIYLAKNIQYF
.	.	TRBV12-3/TRBV12-4	TRBJ1-1	TGTGCCAGCAGACCCAATGGGGGGAGAGAAGCTTTCTTT	CASRPNGGREAFF
once	.	TRBV12-3/TRBV12-4	TRBJ2-2	TGTGCCAGCAGTTTTGAGGTCGGGGAGCTGTTTTTT	CASSFEVGELFF
.	.	TRBV5-1	TRBJ1-2	TGCGCCAGCAGCATAGGGAGTTATGGCTACACCTTC	CASSIGSYGYTF
.	.	TRBV6-1	TRBJ1-5	TGTGCCAGCAGTGAACGGCCCAGGGGTGGGAATCAGCCCCAGCATTTT	CASSERPRGGNQPQHF
.	.	TRBV28	TRBJ1-2	TGTGCCAGCAGTTCTACCACCCTATATGGCTACACCTTC	CASSSTTLYGYTF
.	.	TRBV27	TRBJ1-4	TGTGCCAGCAGTTCACTAACAACAACTAATGAAAAACTGTTTTTT	CASSSLTTTNEKLFF
few	TRBD1	TRBV5-1	TRBJ2-2	TGCGCCAGCAGCCCCGGGACAGCTGACACCGGGGAGCTGTTTTTT	CASSPGTADTGELFF
.	TRBD1	TRBV19	TRBJ2-7	TGTGCCAGTAGTTCGTGGGACAGGTACGAGCAGTACTTC	CASSSWDRYEQYF
few	.	TRBV7-2	TRBJ1-1	TGTGCCAGCAGCTCCAAGGACGGAGTATTGGGGACTGAAGCTTTCTTT	CASSSKDGVLGTEAFF
.	TRBD1	TRBV7-2	TRBJ1-2	TGTGCCAGCAGCTTAGTCGGGACAGGGGACTATGGCTACACCTTC	CASSLVGTGDYGYTF
.	TRBD1	TRBV11-3	TRBJ2-7	TGTGCCAGCAGCTTAGGGACAGGTCCCTACGAGCAGTACTTC	CASSLGTGPYEQYF
.	TRBD1	TRBV7-2	TRBJ2-7	TGTGCCAGCAGCTTAGTTAGGACAGGGGGTACCTACGAGCAGTACTTC	CASSLVRTGGTYEQYF
.	.	TRBV29-1	TRBJ2-2	TGCAGCGCCCGGGACACGAACACCGGGGAGCTGTTTTTT	CSARDTNTGELFF
medium-sized	TRBD2	TRBV6-6	TRBJ2-3	TGTGCCAGCAGTTACTTCGCGGGAGGGAACACAGATACGCAGTATTTT	CASSYFAGGNTDTQYF
.	.	TRBV11-2	TRBJ1-1	TGTGCCAGCAGCCCCAGGGAGTGGAACACTGAAGCTTTCTTT	CASSPREWNTEAFF
once	.	TRBV5-4	TRBJ1-1	TGTGCCAGCAGCCGGCATACCGGGAGTGAAGCTTTCTTT	CASSRHTGSEAFF
.	.	TRBV7-3	TRBJ1-2	TGTGCCAGCAGTTTTATCCGGACGGCGGATGGCTACACCTTC	CASSFIRTADGYTF
.	TRBD1	TRBV29-1	TRBJ2-2	TGCAGCGCCGGGACAGGGGCATCCGGGGAGCTGTTTTTT	CSAGTGASGELFF
.	TRBD1	TRBV28	TRBJ1-3	TGTGCCAGCATCAGGGGGCCTGGAAACACCATATATTTT	CASIRGPGNTIYF
.	.	TRBV6-5	TRBJ2-3	TGTGCCAGCAGTTACTCGAGAGGGAGGTCGGATACGCAGTATTTT	CASSYSRGRSDTQYF
.	.	TRBV4-1	TRBJ2-3	TGCGCCAGCAGCCAAGTTATAGGGACAGATACGCAGTATTTT	CASSQVIGTDTQYF
.	.	TRBV7-2	TRBJ2-7	TGTGCCAGCAGCTTCGACAGTTCCTACGAGCAGTACTTC	CASSFDSSYEQYF
.	TRBD1	TRBV15	TRBJ1-5	TGTGCCACCAACCCGGGACAGGGAGGTCAGCCCCAGCATTTT	CATNPGQGGQPQHF
.	TRBD1	TRBV28	TRBJ1-6	TGTGCCAGCAGATCTCCGGGACAGGGCTCTAATTCACCCCTCCACTTT	CASRSPGQGSNSPLHF
.	.	TRBV5-1	TRBJ1-2	TGCGCCAGCACAGGCGGGACCCCGCCGTCCTATGGCTACACCTTC	CASTGGTPPSYGYTF
.	TRBD1	TRBV30	TRBJ1-1	TGTGCCTGGACAGGGGGTTTAAGAGCTTTCTTT	CAWTGGLRAFF
.	TRBD1	TRBV27	TRBJ1-1	TGTGCCAGCAGCCGAACAGGGGCTTACACTGAAGCTTTCTTT	CASSRTGAYTEAFF
.	.	TRBV5-6	TRBJ2-5	TGTGCCAGCAGCTTCCTCGGGAGAGGGAATCCAGAGACCCAGTACTTC	CASSFLGRGNPETQYF
once	TRBD1	TRBV19	TRBJ2-3	TGTGCCAGTAGTATGGATACGGGACAGCCCCACACAGATACGCAGTATTTT	CASSMDTGQPHTDTQYF
.	TRBD2	TRBV25-1	TRBJ2-3	TGTGCCAGCAGTGAATCCCGGACTAGCGGGCGCACAGATACGCAGTATTTT	CASSESRTSGRTDTQYF
.	TRBD1	TRBV7-3	TRBJ1-2	TGTGCCAGCAGCCTTACGAGTGACAGGGGAAGCGGCTACACCTTC	CASSLTSDRGSGYTF
.	.	TRBV10-3	TRBJ1-1	TGTGCCATGGGGAGGGGGGTCAATGGGAACACTGAAGCTTTCTTT	CAMGRGVNGNTEAFF
.	.	TRBV6-6	TRBJ2-2	TGTGCCAGCAGTTACTTGGATATCGGGGAGCTGTTTTTT	CASSYLDIGELFF
.	.	TRBV7-3	TRBJ1-1	TGTGCCAGCAGCTTGACCCGTAGTGGCGGGAGCACTGAAGCTTTCTTT	CASSLTRSGGSTEAFF
.	.	TRBV30	TRBJ1-2	TGTGCCTGGAGTAGGGACCCCCTCCGGAACTATGGCTACACCTTC	CAWSRDPLRNYGYTF
.	.	TRBV11-2	TRBJ1-1	TGTGCCAGCAGCTACACAACGGGCGGGTCGGGTGAAGCTTTCTTT	CASSYTTGGSGEAFF